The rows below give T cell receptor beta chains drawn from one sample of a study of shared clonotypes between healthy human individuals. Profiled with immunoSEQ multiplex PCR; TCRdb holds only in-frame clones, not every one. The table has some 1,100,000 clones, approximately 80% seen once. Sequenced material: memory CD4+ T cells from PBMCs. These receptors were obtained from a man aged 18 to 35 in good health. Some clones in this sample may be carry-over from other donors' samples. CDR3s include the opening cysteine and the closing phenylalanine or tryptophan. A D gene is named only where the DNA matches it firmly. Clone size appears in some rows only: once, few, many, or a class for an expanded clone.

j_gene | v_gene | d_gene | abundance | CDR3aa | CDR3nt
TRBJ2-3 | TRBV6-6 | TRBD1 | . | CASSYTSRAGGDTQYF | TGTGCCAGCAGTTACACCTCGAGGGCAGGGGGAGATACGCAGTATTTT
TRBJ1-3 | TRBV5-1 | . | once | CASSLLDTAGGNTIYF | TGCGCCAGCAGTCTTCTCGACACGGCAGGAGGAAACACCATATATTTT
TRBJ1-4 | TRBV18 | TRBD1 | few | CASSPRPGQGGEKLFF | TGTGCCAGCTCACCGAGACCGGGACAGGGAGGGGAAAAACTGTTTTTT
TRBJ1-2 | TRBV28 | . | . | CASIQSGAGYGYTF | TGTGCCAGCATCCAATCCGGGGCGGGGTATGGCTACACCTTC
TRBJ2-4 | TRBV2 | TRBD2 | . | CASSPLAGVENIQYF | TGTGCCAGCAGTCCCCTAGCGGGAGTCGAAAACATTCAGTACTTC
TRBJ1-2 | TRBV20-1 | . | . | CSAGRVSGYTF | TGCAGTGCCGGGAGGGTGAGCGGCTACACCTTC
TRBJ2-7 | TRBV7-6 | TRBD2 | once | CASSLASSGSRVRQYF | TGTGCCAGCAGCTTAGCGAGTAGCGGGAGTCGAGTAAGGCAGTACTTC
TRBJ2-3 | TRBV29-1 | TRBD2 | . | CSVEREGHTDTQYF | TGCAGCGTTGAGCGGGAGGGCCATACAGATACGCAGTATTTT
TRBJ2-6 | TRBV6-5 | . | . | CASCRGPGANVLTF | TGTGCCAGCTGCAGGGGTCCTGGGGCCAACGTCCTGACTTTC
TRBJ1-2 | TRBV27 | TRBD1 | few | CASSLWAGGRDGYTF | TGTGCCAGCAGTTTATGGGCAGGGGGAAGGGATGGCTACACCTTC
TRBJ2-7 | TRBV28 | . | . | CASNTNAENYEQYF | TGTGCCAGCAATACGAACGCGGAAAATTACGAGCAGTACTTC
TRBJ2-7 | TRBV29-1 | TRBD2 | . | CSVRTSGSGSYEQYF | TGCAGCGTGAGGACTAGCGGGAGCGGGTCCTACGAGCAGTACTTC
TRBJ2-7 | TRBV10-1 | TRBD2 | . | CASIRVSSGTDYEQYF | TGCGCCAGCATAAGAGTATCCAGCGGGACCGACTACGAGCAGTACTTC
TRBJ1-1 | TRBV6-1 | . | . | CASSGQLGGYTEAFF | TGTGCCAGCAGTGGCCAGCTGGGCGGGTACACTGAAGCTTTCTTT
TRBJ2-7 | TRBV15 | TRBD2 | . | CATSSQLAGVEEQYF | TGTGCCACCAGCTCCCAACTAGCGGGAGTGGAAGAGCAGTACTTC
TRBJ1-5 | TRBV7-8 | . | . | CASSLVGSNQPQHF | TGTGCCAGCAGCTTAGTGGGAAGCAATCAGCCCCAGCATTTT
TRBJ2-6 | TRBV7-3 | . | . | CASSLIAVGLSGANVLTF | TGTGCCAGCAGCTTAATTGCCGTCGGACTCTCTGGGGCCAACGTCCTGACTTTC
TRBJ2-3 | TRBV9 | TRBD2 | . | CASSVGLAGGITDTQYF | TGTGCCAGCAGCGTAGGACTAGCGGGAGGGATCACAGATACGCAGTATTTT
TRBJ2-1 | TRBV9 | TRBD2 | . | CASSVVGTSGPYNEQFF | TGTGCCAGCAGCGTAGTCGGGACTAGCGGACCCTACAATGAGCAGTTCTTC
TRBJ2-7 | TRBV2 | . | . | CARRQAGGEQYF | TGTGCCAGAAGACAGGCCGGAGGCGAGCAGTACTTC
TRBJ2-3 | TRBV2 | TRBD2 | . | CASRPTSGRGGDTQYF | TGTGCCAGCAGACCCACTAGCGGGAGAGGGGGAGATACGCAGTATTTT
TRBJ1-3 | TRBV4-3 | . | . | CASSQRGGNTIYF | TGCGCCAGCAGCCAAAGGGGTGGAAACACCATATATTTT
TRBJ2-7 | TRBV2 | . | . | CASSLGGRVDEQYF | TGTGCCAGCTCATTAGGAGGCAGAGTAGACGAGCAGTACTTC
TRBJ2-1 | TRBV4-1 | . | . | CASSQVAGRSSYNEQFF | TGCGCCAGCAGCCAAGTCGCCGGCCGCAGCTCCTACAATGAGCAGTTCTTC
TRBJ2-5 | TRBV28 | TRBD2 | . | CASSPSGREETQYF | TGTGCCAGCAGCCCTAGCGGGAGGGAAGAGACCCAGTACTTC
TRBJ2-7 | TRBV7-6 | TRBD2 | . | CASSLLAGATYEQYF | TGTGCCAGCAGCCTCCTAGCGGGAGCAACCTACGAGCAGTACTTC
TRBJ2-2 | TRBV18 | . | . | CASSLGGINTGELFF | TGTGCCAGCTCACTGGGCGGGATCAACACCGGGGAGCTGTTTTTT